The 27 T cell receptor beta chains in this list originate from one sample, sequenced in a study of T cells in Graves' hyperthyroidism and ophthalmopathy. RNA transcripts yielded amplified TCR beta CDR3 regions. An initial round of RT-PCR targeting the TCR CDR3 relied on the HTBI primer set. Via MiXCR, TCRdb re-called the multiplex PCR reads, giving one row per CDR3 protein. The sample yields about 210,000 distinct CDR3 sequences, under 20% seen once. Specimen: blood. The receptors originated from a man aged 50 to 60 with Graves' hyperthyroidism.

The chain carries TRBV19 and TRBJ1-1; a weak D match, TRBD1 (5 bases). The CDR3 is 11 residues long. The germline CDR1 and CDR2 sequences are LNHDA and SQIVND (reference sequence). V was clipped by 8 bases and J by 5 bases, with 9 bases between them. CDR3 sequence reads: CASGGETEAFF. The CDR3 region has the DNA TGTGCCAGTGGGGGAGAGACTGAAGCTTTCTTT.

This clonotype has ten or more counts. The V and J genes are TRBV5-1 and TRBJ2-7; 12 nucleotides line up with TRBD2. The CDR3 spans 16 residues. Trimming took 0 bases from V and 4 from J; bases not matched to a gene: 5. Germline lookup yields CDR1 SGHRS and CDR2 YFSETQ. The CDR3 DNA follows: TGCGCCAGCAGCTTGGACGGACTAGCGGGACCATACGAGCAGTACTTC. This codes for CASSLDGLAGPYEQYF. Complete variable domain (other parts from reference TRBV5-1 and TRBJ2-7): KAGVTQTPRYLIKTRGQQVTLSCSPISGHRSVSWYQQTPGQGLQFLFEYFSETQRNKGNFPGRFSGRQFSNSRSEMNVSTLELGDSALYLCASSLDGLAGPYEQYFGPGTRLTVT.

The chain combines TRBV12-3 or TRBV12-4 with TRBJ2-1, with 12 bases matching TRBD2. The CDR3 runs to 16 residues. V trimming: 7 bases; J trimming: 3 bases; junction bases outside the gene matches: 7. The chain's CDR3 is CASKSSGRVGYNEQFF. The CDR3 nucleotides read TGTGCCAGCAAATCTAGCGGGAGGGTTGGCTACAATGAGCAGTTCTTC.

This clonotype came up a few times. The rearrangement joins TRBV7-9 to TRBJ1-4; D unclear. This CDR3 has 15 amino acids. Germline values: CDR1 SEHNR, CDR2 FQNEAQ (reference sequence). The V gene lost 5 bases and the J gene lost 8 bases, with 18 bases spanning the gap. Written as DNA, the CDR3 is TGTGCCAGCAGCCGCGGGATTGCAAGTGGCGAAAAACTGTTTTTT. Protein sequence: CASSRGIASGEKLFF.

This clonotype was counted many times. The chain couples TRBV7-9 to TRBJ2-5; the D call may be TRBD1 or TRBD2 (5 bases each). The germline V gene has CDR1 SEHNR and CDR2 FQNEAQ (reference sequence). Trimming removed 3 bases from V and 0 bases from J, with 5 bases in between. The CDR3 runs to 13 residues. CDR3 DNA: TGTGCCAGCAGCTTGGGACACCAAGAGACCCAGTACTTC. As protein: CASSLGHQETQYF.

The V call is TRBV7-2, the J call TRBJ2-1, with 7 bases aligning to TRBD1. Germline V gene lookup returns CDR1 SGHTA and CDR2 FQGNSA. CDR3 length: 12 residues. V was clipped by 5 bases and J by 7 bases; unmatched bases: 2. CDR3 in amino acids: CASSTGQNEQFF. For the CDR3, the DNA is TGTGCCAGCAGCACGGGACAGAATGAGCAGTTCTTC.

For this clonotype: At one end, the junction sequence differs from germline, possibly due to a read error. The V and J genes are TRBV4-1 and TRBJ2-1; TRBD1 matches 9 bases. From germline, CDR1 is MGHRA and CDR2 YSYEKL. The length of the CDR3 is 15 residues. The CDR3, as DNA: TGTGCCAGCAGCCAGCCGGGACAGGGTTTAAATGAGCAGTTCTTC. The encoded protein is CASSQPGQGLNEQFF.

This clonotype was detected ten times or more. This chain joins TRBV28 and TRBJ2-7; D gene unclear. CDR3 length: 11 amino acids. The V end lost 2 bases, the J end lost 4 bases, and 3 bases lay between the germline ends. CDR1 is MDHEN, CDR2 SYDVKM, per germline. CDR3 protein: CASSLTYEQYF. CDR3 coding DNA: TGTGCCAGCAGTTTAACTTACGAGCAGTACTTC.

The CDR3 region has the DNA TGTGCCAGCAGACTCGCCGGGACTCTCTACAATGAGCAGTTCTTC. Its translation is CASRLAGTLYNEQFF. The rearrangement uses TRBV2 and TRBJ2-1, with D maybe TRBD2 (6 bases). V was pared by 6 bases and J by 3 bases, with 15 bases between. Germline V gene sequence: CDR1 SNHLY, CDR2 FYNNEI. The CDR3 is 15 residues long.

This clonotype was recorded at least ten times. The CDR3 sequence: CASSYDTDEQYF. The DNA for the CDR3 is TGTGCCAGCAGTTACGATACGGACGAGCAGTACTTC. The rearrangement links TRBV6-5 to TRBJ2-7, with unresolved D. Germline loops: CDR1 MNHEY, CDR2 SVGAGI. The ends were cut back, 2 bases at V and 5 bases at J, with 7 bases in the middle. CDR3 size: 12 residues.

The V gene is TRBV27, the J gene TRBJ2-1, with D possibly being TRBD1 (6 bases). CDR3 size: 13 residues. The ends were cut back, 6 bases at V and 3 bases at J, with 9 bases in the middle. Germline CDR1 and CDR2: MNHEY and SMNVEV (reference sequence). Written as DNA, the CDR3 is TGTGCCAGCAGACAGGGTAGCTACAATGAGCAGTTCTTC. It yields the protein CASRQGSYNEQFF.

In this sample, this clonotype turned up many times. The V call is TRBV20-1, the J call TRBJ1-2, with D possibly matching TRBD1 (6 bases). Trimming took off 3 bases at V and 2 bases at J, with 10 bases between the two ends. Germline lookup yields CDR1 DFQATT and CDR2 SNEGSKA (reference sequence). The CDR3 has 13 residues. CDR3 sequence: CSASDGQNYGYTF. DNA of the CDR3: TGCAGTGCTAGTGATGGACAGAACTATGGCTACACCTTC.

Ten or more counts support this clonotype. The CDR3 nucleotides read TGCGCCAGCAGCTTGGCCGGAGATTCACCCCTCCACTTT. This encodes CASSLAGDSPLHF. This sequence joins TRBV5-1 and TRBJ1-6, with unresolved D. The CDR3 sequence is 13 residues long. Germline lookup yields CDR1 SGHRS and CDR2 YFSETQ. Trimming pared 0 bases from V and 8 bases from J, leaving 6 bases between.

This clonotype was counted between two and nine times. CDR3 region: CSVAHGGETQFF. CDR3 bases: TGCAGCGTTGCTCACGGGGGGGAGACCCAGTTCTTC. This sequence joins TRBV29-1 and TRBJ2-5; 8 bases match TRBD2. The J call could be wrong; TRBJ2-1 is a better fit for the DNA end. This CDR3 is built from 12 residues. Germline loops: CDR1 SQVTM, CDR2 ANQGSEA.

As for this clonotype: A much bigger clone sits one base away, suggesting this may be a read error. The chain recombines TRBV28 with TRBJ2-1; D is uncertain. This CDR3 has 14 residues. Trimming took 8 bases from V and 5 from J, leaving 16 bases between them. Germline-derived CDR1 and CDR2 are MDHEN and SYDVKM. The CDR3 is CASGSGPSNNEQFF. In DNA, the CDR3 is TGTGCCAGCGGTTCCGGCCCGTCGAACAATGAGCAGTTCTTC.

This sequence joins TRBV5-6 and TRBJ1-3, with 7 bases fitting TRBD1. Trimming removed 2 bases from V and 3 bases from J; junction bases left unmatched: 5. CDR1 is SGHDT and CDR2 is YYEEEE in the germline V gene. The CDR3 extends over 15 amino acids. Written as DNA, the CDR3 is TGTGCCAGCAGCTTTCTCCAGGGGGATGGAAACACCATATATTTT. Translated, it gives CASSFLQGDGNTIYF.

This clonotype was detected many times. At one boundary the junction diverges from the germline segment, which might be a read error. V usage is TRBV7-7 and J usage is TRBJ2-1; D is unresolved. Germline V gene sequence: CDR1 SSHAT, CDR2 FNYEAQ (reference sequence). CDR3 length equals 15 residues. The CDR3 is CASSISASSYNEQFF. For the CDR3, the DNA is TGTGCTAGCAGCATATCTGCGAGCTCCTACAATGAGCAGTTCTTC.

This clonotype was found many times. V gene TRBV28 combines with J gene TRBJ2-7, with D uncertain. CDR3 length: 16 residues. Germline loops: CDR1 MDHEN, CDR2 SYDVKM. Between the trimmed V and J ends, which lost 3 bases and 2 bases, there was a span of 17 bases. The CDR3 region has the DNA TGTGCCAGCAGTTTGTTTCATTCAGGTCTAACCTACGAGCAGTACTTC. Protein sequence: CASSLFHSGLTYEQYF.

A few counts support this clonotype. This chain joins TRBV9 and TRBJ1-2; 7 bases map to TRBD1. The CDR3 totals 16 residues. CDR1 SGDLS and CDR2 YYNGEE come from the germline V gene. V shed 4 bases, J shed 4 bases, and the junction held 13 bases outside the gene matches. CDR3 amino acids: CASSPTGGQRGYGYTF. The CDR3 DNA sequence: TGTGCCAGCAGCCCGACGGGGGGACAGAGGGGCTATGGCTACACCTTC.

This clonotype was found many times. The chain is built from TRBV7-8 and TRBJ2-5; perhaps TRBD2 as D (6 bases). The germline V gene encodes CDR1 SGHVS and CDR2 FQNEAQ. Trimming removed 1 base from V and 1 base from J, with 10 bases in between. The CDR3 runs to 15 residues. The CDR3 region has the DNA TGTGCCAGCAGCTTAGGGGGTAGCGGCCAAGAGACCCAGTACTTC. Its protein is CASSLGGSGQETQYF.

The genes are TRBV7-8 and TRBJ1-1, with unresolved D. The CDR3 is 15 residues long. V gave up 1 base and J gave up 0 bases, with 9 bases separating them. CDR1 and CDR2 (germline): SGHVS, FQNEAQ. This chain's CDR3 is CASSLVVGMNTEAFF. The CDR3 DNA is TGTGCCAGCAGCTTAGTCGTCGGTATGAACACTGAAGCTTTCTTT.

This clonotype was counted at least ten times. This chain joins TRBV7-2 and TRBJ1-4, with 9 bases that match TRBD1. V dropped 5 bases and J dropped 6; count of bases not matched to a gene: 4. This CDR3 has 14 amino acids. Germline V lookup: CDR1 SGHTA, CDR2 FQGNSA. The CDR3 DNA reads as TGTGCCAGCAGCCCCTGGGACAGGGATGAAAAACTGTTTTTT. This translates into CASSPWDRDEKLFF.

Many counts were recorded for this clonotype. The rearrangement joins TRBV28 to TRBJ2-6; 8 positions match TRBD1. In germline, CDR1 is MDHEN, CDR2 SYDVKM. V shed 5 bases and J 3 bases; nucleotides not matched to a gene: 3. CDR3 length: 15 amino acids. Written as DNA, the CDR3 is TGTGCCAGCAGTCCGGACAGGGATGGGGCCAACGTCCTGACTTTC. It yields the protein CASSPDRDGANVLTF.

This clonotype appeared many times. The chain joins TRBV4-1 to TRBJ2-3; 9 bases are shared with TRBD2. J lost 3 bases, V lost 0 bases, and 1 base had no gene match. CDR1 and CDR2 from the germline V gene are MGHRA and YSYEKL. The CDR3 has 15 residues. CDR3 in amino acids: CASSQDSGSTDTQYF. The DNA of the CDR3 is TGCGCCAGCAGCCAAGATAGCGGGAGTACAGATACGCAGTATTTT.

This clonotype appeared many times. The chain carries TRBV13 and TRBJ2-3; 9 bases match TRBD2. CDR3 length equals 16 residues. In germline, CDR1 is PRHDT, CDR2 FYEKMQ (reference sequence). The V segment lost 5 bases and the J segment 2 bases; nucleotides outside the gene matches: 8. The CDR3, as DNA: TGTGCCAGCAGCCTCGGGTTAGCGGGGGACACAGATACGCAGTATTTT. This sequence encodes CASSLGLAGDTDTQYF. Looking up the rest from reference TRBV13 and TRBJ2-3 gives the full variable domain: AAGVIQSPRHLIKEKRETATLKCYPIPRHDTVYWYQQGPGQDPQFLISFYEKMQSDKGSIPDRFSAQQFSDYHSELNMSSLELGDSALYFCASSLGLAGDTDTQYFGPGTRLTVL.

This clonotype was seen many times. The chain employs TRBV28 and TRBJ2-7; D ambiguous. The V and J ends lost 1 base and 10 bases respectively, with 14 bases between them. The CDR3 runs to 13 residues. Germline assignment: CDR1 MDHEN and CDR2 SYDVKM. The DNA of the CDR3 is TGTGCCAGCAGTTTATCTAACCTGCGGAGACAGTACTTC. Translated: CASSLSNLRRQYF. The full variable domain, with the rest looked up from reference TRBV28 and TRBJ2-7, is DVKVTQSSRYLVKRTGEKVFLECVQDMDHENMFWYRQDPGLGLRLIYFSYDVKMKEKGDIPEGYSVSREKKERFSLILESASTNQTSMYLCASSLSNLRRQYFGPGTRLTVT.

On this clonotype itself: This may come from a read error, since a much larger clone is one base off. This rearrangement joins TRBV7-2 to TRBJ2-1; D call uncertain. The CDR3 spans 12 residues. Germline assignment: CDR1 SGHTA and CDR2 FQGNSA. V lost 4 bases, J lost 13 bases, and 14 bases lay in between. CDR3 loop: CASSSARVSQFF. The CDR3 DNA follows: TGTGCCAGCAGCTCAGCGAGAGTCTCCCAGTTCTTC.